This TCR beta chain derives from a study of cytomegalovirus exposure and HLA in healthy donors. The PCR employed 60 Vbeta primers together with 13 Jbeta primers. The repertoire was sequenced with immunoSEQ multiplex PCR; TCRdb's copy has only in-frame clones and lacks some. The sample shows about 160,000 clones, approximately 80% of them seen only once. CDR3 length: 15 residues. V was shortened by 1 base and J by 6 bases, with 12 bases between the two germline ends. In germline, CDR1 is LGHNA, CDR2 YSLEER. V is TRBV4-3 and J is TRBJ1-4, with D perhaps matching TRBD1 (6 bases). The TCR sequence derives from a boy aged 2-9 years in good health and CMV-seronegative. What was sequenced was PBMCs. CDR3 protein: CASSQGTVWDEKLFF. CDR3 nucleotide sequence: TGCGCCAGCAGCCAAGGGACAGTGTGGGATGAAAAACTGTTTTTT.